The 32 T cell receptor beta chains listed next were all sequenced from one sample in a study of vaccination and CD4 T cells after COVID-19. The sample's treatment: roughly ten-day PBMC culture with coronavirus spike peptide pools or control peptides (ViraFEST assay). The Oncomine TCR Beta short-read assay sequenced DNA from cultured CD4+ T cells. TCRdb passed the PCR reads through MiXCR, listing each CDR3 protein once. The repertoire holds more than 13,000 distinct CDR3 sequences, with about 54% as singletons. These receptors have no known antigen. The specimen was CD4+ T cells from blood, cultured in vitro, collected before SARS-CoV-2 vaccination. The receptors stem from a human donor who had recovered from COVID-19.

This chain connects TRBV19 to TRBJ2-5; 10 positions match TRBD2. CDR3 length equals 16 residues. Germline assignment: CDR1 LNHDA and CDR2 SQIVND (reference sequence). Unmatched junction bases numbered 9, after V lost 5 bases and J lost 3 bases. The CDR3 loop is CASSSLLTSGKETQYF. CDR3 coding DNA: TGTGCCAGTAGTTCGCTTCTTACTAGCGGGAAAGAGACCCAGTACTTC. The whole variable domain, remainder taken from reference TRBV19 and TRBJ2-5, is DGGITQSPKYLFRKEGQNVTLSCEQNLNHDAMYWYRQDPGQGLRLIYYSQIVNDFQKGDIAEGYSVSREKKESFPLTVTSAQKNPTAFYLCASSSLLTSGKETQYFGPGTRLLVL.

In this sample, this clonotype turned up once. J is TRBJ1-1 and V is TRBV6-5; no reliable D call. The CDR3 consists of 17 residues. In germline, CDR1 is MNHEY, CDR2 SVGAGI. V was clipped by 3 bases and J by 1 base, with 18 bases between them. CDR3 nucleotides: TGTGCCAGCAGTTATCCTGTTTCGACGGTACAGAACACTGAAGCTTTCTTT. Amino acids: CASSYPVSTVQNTEAFF.

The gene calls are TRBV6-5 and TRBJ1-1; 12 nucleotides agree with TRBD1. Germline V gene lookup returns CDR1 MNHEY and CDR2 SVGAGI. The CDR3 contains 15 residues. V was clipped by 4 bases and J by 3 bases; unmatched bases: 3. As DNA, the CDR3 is TGTGCCAGCAGTTCGGGACAGGGGGCGGACACTGAAGCTTTCTTT. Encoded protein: CASSSGQGADTEAFF.

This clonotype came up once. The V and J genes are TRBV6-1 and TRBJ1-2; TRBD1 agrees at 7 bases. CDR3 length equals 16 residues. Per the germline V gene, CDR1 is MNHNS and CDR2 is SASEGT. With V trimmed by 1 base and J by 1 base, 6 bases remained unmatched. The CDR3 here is CASSEVGGGGNYGYTF. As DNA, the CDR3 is TGTGCCAGCAGTGAAGTTGGAGGGGGCGGTAACTATGGCTACACCTTC.

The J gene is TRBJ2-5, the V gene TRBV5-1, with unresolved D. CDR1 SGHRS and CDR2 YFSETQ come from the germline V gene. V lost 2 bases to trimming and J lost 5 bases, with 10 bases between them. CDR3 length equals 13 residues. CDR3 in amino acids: CASSLKARETQYF. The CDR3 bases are TGCGCCAGCAGCTTAAAGGCGCGGGAGACCCAGTACTTC.

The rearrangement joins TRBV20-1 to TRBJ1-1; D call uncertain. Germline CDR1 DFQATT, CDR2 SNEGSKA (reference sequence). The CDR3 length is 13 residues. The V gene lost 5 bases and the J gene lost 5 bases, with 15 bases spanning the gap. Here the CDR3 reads CSARGPYRTEAFF. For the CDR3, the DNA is TGCAGTGCTCGCGGACCGTACCGGACTGAAGCTTTCTTT.

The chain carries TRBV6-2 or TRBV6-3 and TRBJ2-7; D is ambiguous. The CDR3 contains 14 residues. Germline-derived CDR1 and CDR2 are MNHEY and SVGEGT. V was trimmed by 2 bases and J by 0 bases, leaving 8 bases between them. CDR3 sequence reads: CASSYTVSSYEQYF. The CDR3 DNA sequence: TGTGCCAGCAGTTACACGGTTAGCTCCTACGAGCAGTACTTC.

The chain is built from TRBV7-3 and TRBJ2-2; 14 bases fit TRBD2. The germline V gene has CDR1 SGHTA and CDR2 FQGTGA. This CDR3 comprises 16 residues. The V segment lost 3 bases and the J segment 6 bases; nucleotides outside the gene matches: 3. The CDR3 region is CASSLGLAGVSGELFF. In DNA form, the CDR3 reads TGTGCCAGCAGCTTGGGACTAGCGGGGGTTTCCGGGGAGCTGTTTTTT.

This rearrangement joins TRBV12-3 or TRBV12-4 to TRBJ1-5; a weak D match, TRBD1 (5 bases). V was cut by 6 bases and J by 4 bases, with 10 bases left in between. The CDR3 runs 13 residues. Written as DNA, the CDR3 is TGTGCCAGCAGGGGGACTGGAAATCAGCCCCAGCATTTT. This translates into CASRGTGNQPQHF.

CDR3 nucleotides: TGTGCCAGCAGCTTAAAAGGGGGGGCAGATACGCAGTATTTT. Its translation: CASSLKGGADTQYF. The V and J genes are TRBV7-9 and TRBJ2-3; TRBD2 might be the D (7 bases). The germline V and J ends were trimmed by 2 bases and 4 bases, with 10 bases remaining between them. This CDR3 comprises 14 residues. Per the germline V gene, CDR1 is SEHNR and CDR2 is FQNEAQ (reference sequence).

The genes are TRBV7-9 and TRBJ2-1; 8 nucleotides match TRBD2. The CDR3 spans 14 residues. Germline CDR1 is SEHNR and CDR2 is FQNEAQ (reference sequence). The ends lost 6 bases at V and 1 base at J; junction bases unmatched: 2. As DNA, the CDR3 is TGTGCCAGCAGTGTAGCGGGGTCCTACAATGAGCAGTTCTTC. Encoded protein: CASSVAGSYNEQFF.

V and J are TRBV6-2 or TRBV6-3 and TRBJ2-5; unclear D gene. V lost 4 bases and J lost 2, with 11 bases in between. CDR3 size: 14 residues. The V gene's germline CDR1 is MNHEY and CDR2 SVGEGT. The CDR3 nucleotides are TGTGCCAGCAGTTCCGCCAATCTGCAAGAGACCCAGTACTTC. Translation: CASSSANLQETQYF.

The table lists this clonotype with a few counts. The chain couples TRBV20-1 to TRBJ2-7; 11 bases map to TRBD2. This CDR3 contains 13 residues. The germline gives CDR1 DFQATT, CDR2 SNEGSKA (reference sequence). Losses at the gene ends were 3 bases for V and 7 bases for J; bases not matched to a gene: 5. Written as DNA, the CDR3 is TGCAGTGCTAGCGTTAGCGGGAGGGCTGAGCAGTACTTC. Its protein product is CSASVSGRAEQYF.

The CDR3, as DNA: TGTGCCAGCAGTTACTCTCCTCCAAACAATGAGCAGTTCTTC. As protein: CASSYSPPNNEQFF. This chain connects TRBV6-5 to TRBJ2-1; D uncertain. The germline V gene has CDR1 MNHEY and CDR2 SVGAGI. CDR3 length: 14 amino acids. The V end was cut by 0 bases, the J end by 5 bases, with 8 bases between.

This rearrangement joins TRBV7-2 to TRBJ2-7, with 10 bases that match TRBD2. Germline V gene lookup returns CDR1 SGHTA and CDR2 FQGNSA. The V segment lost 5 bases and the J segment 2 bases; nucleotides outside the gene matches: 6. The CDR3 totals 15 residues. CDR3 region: CASSRAGGATYEQYF. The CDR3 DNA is TGTGCCAGCAGCCGAGCGGGAGGGGCCACCTACGAGCAGTACTTC. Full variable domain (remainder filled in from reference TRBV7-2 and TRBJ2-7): GAGVSQSPSNKVTEKGKDVELRCDPISGHTALYWYRQSLGQGLEFLIYFQGNSAPDKSGLPSDRFSAERTGGSVSTLTIQRTQQEDSAVYLCASSRAGGATYEQYFGPGTRLTVT.

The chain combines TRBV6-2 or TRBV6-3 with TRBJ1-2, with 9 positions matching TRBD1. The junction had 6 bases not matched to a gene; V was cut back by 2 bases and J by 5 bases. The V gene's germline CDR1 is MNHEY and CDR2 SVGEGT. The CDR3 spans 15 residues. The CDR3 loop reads CASSYRDRDAYGYTF. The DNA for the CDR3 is TGTGCCAGCAGTTACCGGGACAGGGACGCTTATGGCTACACCTTC.

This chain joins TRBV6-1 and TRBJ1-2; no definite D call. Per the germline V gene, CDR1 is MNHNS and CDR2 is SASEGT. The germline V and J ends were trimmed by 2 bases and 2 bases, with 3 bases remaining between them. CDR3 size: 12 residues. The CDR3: CASSENNYGYTF. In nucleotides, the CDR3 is TGTGCCAGCAGTGAAAACAACTATGGCTACACCTTC.

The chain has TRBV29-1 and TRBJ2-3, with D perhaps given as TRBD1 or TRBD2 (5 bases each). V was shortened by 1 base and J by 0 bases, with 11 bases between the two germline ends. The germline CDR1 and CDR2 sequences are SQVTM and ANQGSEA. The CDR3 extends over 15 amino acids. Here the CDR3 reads CSVEAYGASTDTQYF. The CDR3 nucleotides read TGCAGCGTTGAAGCGTACGGGGCTAGCACAGATACGCAGTATTTT.

The CDR3 region is CASSLDPGGGAYGYTF. As DNA, the CDR3 is TGTGCCAGCAGCTTGGATCCGGGAGGGGGGGCGTATGGCTACACCTTC. The rearrangement joins TRBV5-4 to TRBJ1-2; D is possibly TRBD1 (6 bases). This CDR3 comprises 16 residues. Trimming shortened V by 0 bases and J by 5 bases, and 17 bases separated the two germline ends. The germline CDR1 and CDR2 sequences are SGHNT and YYREEE (reference sequence).

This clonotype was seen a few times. The chain's CDR3 is CASSPDKTPNQPQHF. The CDR3 DNA sequence: TGTGCCAGCAGTCCCGACAAGACACCCAATCAGCCCCAGCATTTT. The chain is built from TRBV7-2 and TRBJ1-5; D is undetermined. This CDR3 region has 15 residues. V was cut by 6 bases and J by 3 bases, with 15 bases left in between. Germline CDR1 SGHTA, CDR2 FQGNSA.

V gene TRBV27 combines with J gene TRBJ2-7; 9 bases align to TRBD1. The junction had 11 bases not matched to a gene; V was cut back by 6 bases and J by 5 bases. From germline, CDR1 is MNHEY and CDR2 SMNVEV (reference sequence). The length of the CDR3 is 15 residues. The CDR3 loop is CASSNLRDRVHEQYF. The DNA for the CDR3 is TGTGCCAGCAGCAACCTCCGGGACAGGGTCCACGAGCAGTACTTC.

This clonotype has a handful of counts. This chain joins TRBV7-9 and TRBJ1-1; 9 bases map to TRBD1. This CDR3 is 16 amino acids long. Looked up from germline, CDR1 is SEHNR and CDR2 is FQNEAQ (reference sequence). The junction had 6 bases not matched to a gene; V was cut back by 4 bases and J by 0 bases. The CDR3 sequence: CASSSDRGALNTEAFF. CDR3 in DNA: TGTGCCAGCAGCTCCGACAGGGGGGCATTGAACACTGAAGCTTTCTTT. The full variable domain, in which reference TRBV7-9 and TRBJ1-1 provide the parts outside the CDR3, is DTGVSQNPRHKITKRGQNVTFRCDPISEHNRLYWYRQTLGQGPEFLTYFQNEAQLEKSRLLSDRFSAERPKGSFSTLEIQRTEQGDSAMYLCASSSDRGALNTEAFFGQGTRLTVV.

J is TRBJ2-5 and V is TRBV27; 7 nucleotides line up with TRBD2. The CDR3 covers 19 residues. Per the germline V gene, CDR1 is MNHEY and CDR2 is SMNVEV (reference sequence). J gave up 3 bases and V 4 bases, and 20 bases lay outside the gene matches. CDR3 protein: CASSSATPLNLGGKETQYF. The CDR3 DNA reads TGTGCCAGCAGTTCTGCGACACCCTTGAATTTGGGAGGGAAAGAGACCCAGTACTTC.

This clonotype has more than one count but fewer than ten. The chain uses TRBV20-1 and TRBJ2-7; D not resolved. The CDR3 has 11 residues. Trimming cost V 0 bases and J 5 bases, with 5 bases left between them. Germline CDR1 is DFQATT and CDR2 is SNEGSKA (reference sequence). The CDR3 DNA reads TGCAGTGCTAGAGATCGGAACGAGCAGTACTTC. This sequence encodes CSARDRNEQYF.

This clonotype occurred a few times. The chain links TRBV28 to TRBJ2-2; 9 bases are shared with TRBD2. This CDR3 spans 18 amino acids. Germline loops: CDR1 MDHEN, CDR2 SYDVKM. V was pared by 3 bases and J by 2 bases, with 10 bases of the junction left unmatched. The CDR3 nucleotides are TGTGCCAGCAGTTTTTTGGCGGGAGGGCCGCGTAACACCGGGGAGCTGTTTTTT. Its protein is CASSFLAGGPRNTGELFF.

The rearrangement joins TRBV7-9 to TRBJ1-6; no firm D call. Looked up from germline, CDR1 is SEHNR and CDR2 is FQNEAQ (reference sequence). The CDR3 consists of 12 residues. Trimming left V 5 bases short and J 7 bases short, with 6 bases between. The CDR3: CASSHENSPLHF. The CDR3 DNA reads TGTGCCAGCAGCCATGAAAATTCACCCCTCCACTTT.

The DNA of the CDR3 is TGTGCCAGCAGTGAGGGGATAGGGCATAATTCACCCCTCCACTTT. This translates into CASSEGIGHNSPLHF. This chain connects TRBV2 to TRBJ1-6; D gene ambiguous. V lost 3 bases to trimming and J lost 5 bases, with 11 bases between them. There are 15 residues in the CDR3. Germline CDR1 is SNHLY and CDR2 is FYNNEI. The full variable domain, with the rest looked up from reference TRBV2 and TRBJ1-6, is EPEVTQTPSHQVTQMGQEVILRCVPISNHLYFYWYRQILGQKVEFLVSFYNNEISEKSEIFDDQFSVERPDGSNFTLKIRSTKLEDSAMYFCASSEGIGHNSPLHFGNGTRLTVT.

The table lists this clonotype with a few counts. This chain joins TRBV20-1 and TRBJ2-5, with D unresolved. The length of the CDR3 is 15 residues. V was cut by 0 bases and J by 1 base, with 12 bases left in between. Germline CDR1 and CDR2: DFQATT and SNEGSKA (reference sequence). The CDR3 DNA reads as TGCAGTGCTAGAGAGTCCCTCCCTACCCAAGAGACCCAGTACTTC. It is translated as CSARESLPTQETQYF.

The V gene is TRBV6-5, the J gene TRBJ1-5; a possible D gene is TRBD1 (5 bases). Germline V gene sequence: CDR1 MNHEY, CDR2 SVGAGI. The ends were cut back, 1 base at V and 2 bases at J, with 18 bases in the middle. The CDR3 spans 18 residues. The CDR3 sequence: CASSYWAGSPFGNQPQHF. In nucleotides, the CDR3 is TGTGCCAGCAGTTACTGGGCAGGGTCCCCCTTTGGCAATCAGCCCCAGCATTTT.

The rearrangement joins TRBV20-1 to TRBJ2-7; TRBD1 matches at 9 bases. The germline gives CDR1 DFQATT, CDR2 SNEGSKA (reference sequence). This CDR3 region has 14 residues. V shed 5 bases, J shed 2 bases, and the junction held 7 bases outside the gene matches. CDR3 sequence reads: CSAGSGTGTYEQYF. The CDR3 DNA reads TGCAGTGCTGGTTCCGGGACAGGGACCTACGAGCAGTACTTC.

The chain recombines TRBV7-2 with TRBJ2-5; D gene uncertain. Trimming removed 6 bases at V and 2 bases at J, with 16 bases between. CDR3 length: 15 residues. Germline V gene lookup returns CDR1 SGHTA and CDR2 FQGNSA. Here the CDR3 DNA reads TGTGCCAGCAGTTCGAAACAGACCCCTCAAGAGACCCAGTACTTC. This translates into CASSSKQTPQETQYF.

CDR3 sequence: CASSRGGSSYEQYF. The CDR3 DNA is TGTGCCAGCAGCCGAGGCGGGAGCTCCTACGAGCAGTACTTC. This chain uses TRBV11-3 with TRBJ2-7, with 7 bases identical to TRBD2. CDR3 length: 14 residues. The germline CDR1 and CDR2 sequences are SGHNT and YENEEA. Germline trimming cut 5 bases from V and 0 bases from J; bases unmatched to any gene: 4.